The following is a T cell receptor beta chain sequence with its context. The sample holds one count of this clone. Its antigen is still unknown. No much larger clone is present one base from it, and per-base qualities are unavailable. The CDR3 regions of human TCRbeta chains were subjected to immunosequencing. The paper's data handling went like this. Repertoire TCRs were checked for matches against a reference library of SARS-CoV-2-specific TCRs that had been generated using the MIRA antigen-specificity platform. Breadth meant the fraction of unique TCRs that were SARS-CoV-2-associated, whereas depth meant the fraction of total T cells that were SARS-CoV-2-associated. Using the MIRA data, every spike-specific TCR was mapped to the spike region that the TCR reacted to and assigned to either a CD4 or a CD8 class. Log10-transformed breadth and depth values were compared by one-way ANOVA with Sidak's multiple comparisons tests. TCRdb took over this immuneACCESS table, retaining in-frame rearrangements with V and J assigned. Such tables are incomplete; in checked studies, under half of the missing clones stem from an unresolved V gene, and the remainder is unexplained. That table is the source of V, J and clone size, and D and trimming were worked out from the DNA. This sample lists 150,000 to 200,000 clones; around 90% were detected once. 2.5% to 3% of the sample is taken by the ten largest.

There are 16 amino acids in the CDR3, from cysteine to phenylalanine inclusive. The sequence is cut down to CDR3 DNA, 48 bases in frame from base 1. As encoded in the germline V gene, CDR1 is SGDLS while CDR2 is YYNGEE. V trim: 3 bases; J trim: 0 bases; unmatched bases: 5. Explained via the paper, the time point label denotes: baseline before first vaccination. Vaccinee samples were obtained from the UK trials COV001 and COV002, which included a single-blind randomized controlled phase 2/3 trial of AZD1222 (ChAdOx1 nCoV-19) in healthy adults. For TCRbeta chain sequencing, PBMC samples from trial participants were taken at day 0 and at day 28 after the second dose. The source of the sample is a study of T cell responses to AZD1222 COVID-19 vaccine (dated by TCRdb to about 2021). A note on the overall study: Because spike-specific TCR depth and breadth did not differ between the two schedules, AZD1222 recipients who got a second dose at roughly 4 weeks were pooled with those who got a second dose at roughly 12 weeks. A total of 230 to 250 trial participants underwent TCR sequencing, of whom 200 to 220 received two doses of AZD1222 and approximately 25 received two doses of the MenACWY control vaccine. Trial participants were enrolled into age subgroups of 18-55, 56-69 and 70-plus years, which contained around 150, 29 and 61 TCR-sequenced participants, respectively.

The study at large found these results: Epitopes outside the regions mutated in the B.1.351 and B.1.1.7 variants were reportedly recognized by nearly half of the unique spike-specific TCRs. Conclusions about previously exposed vaccinees were limited because only five to seven AZD1222 recipients were SARS-CoV-2 seropositive at baseline. Vaccine-associated CD4 TCRs spanned the whole spike protein, with dominant responses in regions 160-218 and 743-854. Most participants were white British and females outnumbered males, and the authors suggested that clonal diversity may have been underestimated. Because no day 14 peak-response samples were available, the repertoires could be characterized only after the peak T cell response. After two AZD1222 doses, both the breadth and the depth of spike-specific TCRs were significantly higher than at day 0 and than in MenACWY recipients. The 56-69-year group was small, and its depth increase did not reach significance, likely because of low power.

The sequence was collected from an adult in good health. The chain is made from TRBV9 and TRBJ2-1; the central 8 bases match TRBD2. The specimen was peripheral blood, collected on day 0 of AZD1222 vaccination. CDR3 reads: CASSEGTRGSYNEQFF. The sequenced DNA is TGTGCCAGCAGCGAGGGGACTAGGGGCTCCTACAATGAGCAGTTCTTC.